This T cell receptor beta chain was recovered during a study of T cells of healthy individuals. The V gene's germline CDR1 is MNHNY and CDR2 SVGAGI (reference sequence). This CDR3 region has 13 residues. Trimming took 6 bases from V and 7 from J, leaving 15 bases between them. TCRdb reprocessed the 5' RACE reads via MiXCR and lists one record per CDR3 protein. The sample has about 96,000 distinct CDR3 sequences, under 20% seen once; the top ten hold over 5%. The sequence was obtained from a human donor in good health. This chain uses TRBV6-6 with TRBJ1-2, with D possibly being TRBD1 (6 bases). In DNA form, the CDR3 reads TGTGCCAGCAGCTACGCGGGGGCCGGTGGCTACACCTTC. This sequence encodes CASSYAGAGGYTF.